This is a list of T cell receptor beta chains from one sample in a study of cytomegalovirus exposure and HLA in healthy donors. The method was immunoSEQ multiplex PCR; TCRdb's version includes in-frame clones alone and lacks a portion of them. The table counts 150,000 to 200,000 clones; about 1.2% lies in the top ten. The specimen was PBMCs. These receptor sequences come from a woman aged 55 to 70 in good health and CMV-seronegative. CDR3s include the opening cysteine and the closing phenylalanine or tryptophan. A D gene is named only where the DNA matches it firmly.

TRBJ2-2,TRBV5-6,TRBD1,CASSLGQGRSGELFF,TGTGCCAGCAGCTTGGGACAGGGAAGATCCGGGGAGCTGTTTTTT
TRBJ2-7,TRBV2,TRBD2,CASSSTSGRTYEQYF,TGTGCCAGCAGTTCGACTAGCGGGAGAACCTACGAGCAGTACTTC
TRBJ1-2,TRBV5-4,NA,CASSSPPSRGSYGYTF,TGTGCCAGCAGCTCCCCCCCCTCACGGGGGTCCTATGGCTACACCTTC
TRBJ1-4,TRBV19,NA,CASRPGTRGEKLFF,TGTGCCAGTAGACCGGGAACCCGGGGTGAAAAACTGTTTTTT
TRBJ2-7,TRBV11-1,NA,CASSQWYVNEQYF,TGTGCCAGCAGCCAATGGTATGTAAACGAGCAGTACTTC
TRBJ1-1,TRBV18,NA,CASSRVAIRVYTEAFF,TGTGCCAGCTCCCGAGTCGCTATCAGGGTTTACACTGAAGCTTTCTTT
TRBJ1-1,TRBV5-1,TRBD1,CASSLSLHGTVKPEAFF,TGCGCCAGCAGCCTAAGCCTCCACGGGACAGTGAAGCCTGAAGCTTTCTTT
TRBJ2-5,TRBV4-1,NA,CASSRAVKETQYF,TGCGCCAGCAGCCGGGCAGTAAAAGAGACCCAGTACTTC
TRBJ2-1,TRBV4-1,NA,CASSQLSPRFDEQFF,TGCGCCAGCAGCCAACTATCTCCCAGGTTCGATGAGCAGTTCTTC
TRBJ2-1,TRBV6-5,TRBD2,CASSRTSGTYNEQFF,TGTGCCAGCAGTAGGACTAGCGGGACATACAATGAGCAGTTCTTC
TRBJ1-5,TRBV10-3,NA,CAHHSALGGDQPQHF,TGTGCCCATCACTCTGCCCTCGGGGGGGATCAGCCCCAGCATTTT
TRBJ2-1,TRBV9,NA,CASSVVAAGEQFF,TGTGCCAGCAGCGTAGTTGCGGCGGGAGAGCAGTTCTTC
TRBJ1-1,TRBV6-1,NA,CASRAWGGDEAFF,TGTGCCAGCAGGGCCTGGGGGGGCGATGAAGCTTTCTTT
TRBJ2-6,TRBV7-9,NA,CASSLEGGSGANVLTF,TGTGCCAGCAGCTTAGAAGGGGGCTCTGGGGCCAACGTCCTGACTTTC
TRBJ1-5,TRBV2,NA,CASSATGVSNQPQHF,TGTGCCAGCAGTGCGACAGGCGTTAGCAATCAGCCCCAGCATTTT
TRBJ1-1,TRBV7-6,NA,CASSLDARANTEAFF,TGTGCCAGCAGCTTAGATGCCAGGGCGAACACTGAAGCTTTCTTT
TRBJ1-6,TRBV27,TRBD1,CASSFLQGAYSPLHF,TGTGCCAGCAGTTTCCTACAGGGGGCATATTCACCCCTCCACTTT
TRBJ2-2,TRBV9,TRBD2,CASSRLAAGTGELFF,TGTGCCAGCAGCCGACTAGCGGCGGGGACCGGGGAGCTGTTTTTT
TRBJ2-7,TRBV11-2,NA,CASSYTREVGYEQYF,TGTGCCAGCAGCTACACAAGGGAGGTCGGCTACGAGCAGTACTTC
TRBJ2-7,TRBV5-1,TRBD1,CASSPAGTGAYEQYF,TGCGCCAGCAGCCCGGCCGGGACAGGGGCCTACGAGCAGTACTTC
TRBJ2-3,TRBV21-1,NA,CASVLGGFFTDTQYF,TGTGCCAGCGTACTGGGGGGGTTCTTCACAGATACGCAGTATTTT
TRBJ2-5,TRBV5-4,TRBD2,CASSWTRSQETQYF,TGTGCCAGCAGCTGGACTAGGTCTCAAGAGACCCAGTACTTC
TRBJ2-7,TRBV27,TRBD2,CASSIYPTGGGKTYEQYF,TGTGCCAGCAGTATCTACCCCACGGGGGGGGGCAAGACCTACGAGCAGTACTTC
TRBJ1-1,TRBV10-3,TRBD1,CAISFQQGGTEAFF,TGTGCCATCAGTTTCCAACAGGGGGGCACTGAAGCTTTCTTT
TRBJ2-5,TRBV7-2,NA,CASSLAPPGQETQYF,TGTGCCAGCAGCTTAGCCCCACCGGGCCAAGAGACCCAGTACTTC
TRBJ2-2,TRBV5-1,TRBD2,CASRGTSGRRSTGELFF,TGCGCCAGCAGAGGGACTAGCGGGAGAAGGAGCACCGGGGAGCTGTTTTTT
TRBJ1-2,TRBV7-9,NA,CASSLLTGYGYTF,TGTGCCAGCAGCTTACTGACAGGCTATGGCTACACCTTC
TRBJ2-7,TRBV6-1,NA,CASSVAGSSYEQYF,TGTGCCAGCAGTGTTGCAGGAAGCTCCTACGAGCAGTACTTC
TRBJ2-7,TRBV6-4,TRBD1,CASSPFKDRAYEQYF,TGTGCCAGCAGCCCCTTTAAGGACAGGGCCTACGAGCAGTACTTC
TRBJ1-5,TRBV30,NA,CAYLRPGGAVSNQPQHF,TGCGCCTACCTACGCCCTGGGGGGGCAGTTAGCAATCAGCCCCAGCATTTT
TRBJ2-7,TRBV6-5,TRBD1,CASSLTGTGVYEQYF,TGTGCCAGCAGTTTAACCGGGACAGGGGTCTACGAGCAGTACTTC
TRBJ2-7,TRBV14,TRBD2,CASSQPGLAGFEQYF,TGTGCCAGCAGCCAACCGGGACTAGCGGGCTTTGAGCAGTACTTC
TRBJ1-1,TRBV19,NA,CASSIWAFQGTEAFF,TGTGCCAGTAGTATCTGGGCCTTCCAGGGGACTGAAGCTTTCTTT
TRBJ2-7,TRBV5-1,TRBD1,CASSFDNRGTYEQYF,TGCGCCAGCAGCTTCGACAACAGGGGGACCTACGAGCAGTACTTC
TRBJ2-7,TRBV7-6,NA,CASSLVQDYEQYF,TGTGCCAGCAGCTTAGTTCAGGACTACGAGCAGTACTTC
TRBJ1-2,TRBV5-1,NA,CASTSQGDYGYTF,TGCGCCAGCACCTCACAGGGTGACTATGGCTACACCTTC
TRBJ2-1,TRBV18,TRBD2,CASSRVAGDNEQFF,TGTGCCAGCTCCCGGGTAGCGGGGGACAATGAGCAGTTCTTC
TRBJ2-7,TRBV4-1,TRBD2,CASSPWTSGSNEQYF,TGCGCCAGCAGCCCGTGGACTAGCGGGAGTAACGAGCAGTACTTC
TRBJ1-3,TRBV2,NA,CASSNGGSGNTIYF,TGTGCCAGCAGCAACGGGGGATCTGGAAACACCATATATTTT
TRBJ2-7,TRBV21-1,NA,CASSKERQGRLSYEQYF,TGTGCCAGCAGCAAAGAGAGACAGGGTCGCCTCTCCTACGAGCAGTACTTC
TRBJ2-3,TRBV5-1,TRBD2,CASRRSGLESDTQYF,TGCGCCAGCCGCAGATCGGGACTAGAGTCAGATACGCAGTATTTT
TRBJ2-3,TRBV5-1,NA,CASSLRRGMSDTQYF,TGCGCCAGCAGCTTGCGACGCGGGATGTCAGATACGCAGTATTTT
TRBJ2-1,TRBV2,TRBD2,CASRALPGTSGASSYNEQFF,TGTGCCAGCAGAGCACTCCCCGGGACTAGCGGTGCGAGCTCCTACAATGAGCAGTTCTTC
TRBJ1-1,TRBV2,NA,CATHSANTEAFF,TGTGCCACCCACAGTGCTAACACTGAAGCTTTCTTT
TRBJ2-1,TRBV11-2,TRBD2,CASSLSGEPYNEQFF,TGTGCCAGCAGCCTTAGCGGGGAGCCCTACAATGAGCAGTTCTTC
TRBJ2-7,TRBV5-1,TRBD2,CASSLGTSGYYEQYF,TGCGCCAGCAGCTTGGGAACTAGCGGGTACTACGAGCAGTACTTC
TRBJ1-1,TRBV7-3,NA,CASSEGTGRAFF,TGTGCCAGCAGCGAAGGCACAGGGCGAGCTTTCTTT
TRBJ2-1,TRBV2,TRBD1,CASKLQGSGNEQFF,TGTGCCAGCAAACTACAGGGGTCAGGTAATGAGCAGTTCTTC
TRBJ2-5,TRBV5-4,TRBD1,CASSGTGEGQETQYF,TGTGCCAGCAGCGGGACAGGGGAAGGCCAAGAGACCCAGTACTTC
TRBJ1-1,TRBV27,TRBD1,CASGRWDSMNTEAFF,TGTGCCAGTGGTAGGTGGGACAGCATGAACACTGAAGCTTTCTTT
TRBJ1-1,TRBV20-1,TRBD1,CSATDRGQAFF,TGCAGTGCTACGGACAGGGGTCAAGCTTTCTTT
TRBJ2-1,TRBV2,TRBD2,CASSPRDSGRYNEQFF,TGTGCCAGCAGTCCTCGCGACAGCGGGAGGTACAATGAGCAGTTCTTC
TRBJ2-2,TRBV5-1,NA,CASSPDNPGLNTGELFF,TGCGCCAGCAGCCCAGACAATCCGGGACTTAACACCGGGGAGCTGTTTTTT
TRBJ2-1,TRBV7-7,TRBD2,CASSLSPGGWNEQFF,TGTGCCAGCAGCTTATCCCCGGGGGGATGGAATGAGCAGTTCTTC
TRBJ1-3,TRBV27,NA,CASSNNRASGNTIYF,TGTGCCAGCAGCAACAACAGGGCGTCTGGAAACACCATATATTTT
TRBJ2-6,TRBV9,NA,CASSVRGGSSGANVLTF,TGTGCCAGCAGCGTGCGCGGTGGGAGCTCTGGGGCCAACGTCCTGACTTTC
TRBJ1-4,TRBV5-1,TRBD1,CASSDTGGREKLFF,TGCGCCAGCAGCGACACAGGGGGGCGTGAAAAACTGTTTTTT
TRBJ1-4,TRBV4-3,NA,CASSQDYGSSEKLFF,TGCGCCAGCAGCCAAGATTACGGGTCTAGTGAAAAACTGTTTTTT
TRBJ1-4,TRBV2,NA,CASRAANEKLFF,TGTGCCAGCAGGGCGGCTAATGAAAAACTGTTTTTT